This T cell receptor beta chain originates from a study of identical twins. This clonotype was recorded at least ten times. The antigen is undetermined. Study outcomes and limitations: Within cord blood, abundant beta clonotypes carried fewer insertions, but memory repertoires showed no such trend. The degree of excess twin sharing was weaker in beta out-of-frame sequences.

The authors used template switching to add a universal primer site and gave cDNA unique molecular identifiers. TCRdb re-analysed the 5' RACE reads in MiXCR, keeping a single row per CDR3 protein. The sample lists some 270,000 distinct CDR3 sequences, around 8.8% occurring once. This same sample was also part of a study on yellow fever vaccine responses in identical twins. From that report: It has been reported that, in twins, the vaccine T cell response seemed partly convergent and partly personalized.

This clonotype originated in a woman aged 18-35 years in good health. Sequenced: CD8+ T cells sorted from blood.

The CDR3: CASSLVGTSAHEQYF. The CDR3 region has the DNA TGCGCCAGCAGCTTGGTTGGGACTAGCGCCCACGAGCAGTACTTC. J is TRBJ2-7 and V is TRBV5-1; 10 bases agree with TRBD2. Germline V CDR1 and CDR2: SGHRS, YFSETQ. The V gene end was trimmed by 0 bases and the J gene end by 5 bases; junction bases not matched to a gene: 5. The CDR3 is 15 residues long.